A selection of T cell receptor beta chains follows, all from one sample in a study of T-cell memory formation after mild COVID-19. Via MiXCR, TCRdb re-called the 5' RACE reads, giving one row per CDR3 protein. Among hundreds of thousands of distinct CDR3 sequences listed, roughly 23% were seen once. The source material was PBMCs or a T cell subset sorted from them (not recorded which). These receptors were obtained from an adult woman who had mild COVID-19 (a few samples of this study predate the infection). Cell type and time point are not known. Both conserved end residues are part of each CDR3. Each record gives: CDR3 protein, CDR3 DNA, J gene, clone size, V gene, D gene. The D gene is left open where the match is weak. The size of a clone is reported for some rows only, either as once, few or many, or as a class for expanded clones.

CDR3aa: CASSNAGTGHYGYTF
CDR3nt: TGTGCCAGCAGCAACGCCGGGACAGGGCACTATGGCTACACCTTC
j_gene: TRBJ1-2
abundance: few
v_gene: TRBV21-1
d_gene: NA

CDR3aa: CASIVGGLETQYF
CDR3nt: TGTGCCAGCATTGTGGGAGGTTTGGAGACCCAGTACTTC
j_gene: TRBJ2-5
abundance: few
v_gene: TRBV7-2
d_gene: NA

CDR3aa: CSARPRVALYEQYF
CDR3nt: TGCAGTGCTAGACCGCGAGTAGCCCTTTACGAGCAGTACTTC
j_gene: TRBJ2-7
abundance: few
v_gene: TRBV20-1
d_gene: NA

CDR3aa: CASSQDRAFPTGELFF
CDR3nt: TGCGCCAGCAGCCAAGATCGGGCTTTCCCCACCGGGGAGCTGTTTTTT
j_gene: TRBJ2-2
abundance: NA
v_gene: TRBV4-1
d_gene: NA

CDR3aa: CASSFDGGGLAGTQYF
CDR3nt: TGTGCCAGCAGTTTTGACGGGGGGGGACTAGCGGGAACGCAGTATTTT
j_gene: TRBJ2-3
abundance: many
v_gene: TRBV12-3/TRBV12-4
d_gene: TRBD2

CDR3aa: CASSQGVTDYEQYF
CDR3nt: TGTGCCAGCAGCCAAGGGGTGACCGACTACGAGCAGTACTTC
j_gene: TRBJ2-7
abundance: NA
v_gene: TRBV3-1
d_gene: NA

CDR3aa: CSAQTGWSTGELFF
CDR3nt: TGCAGTGCCCAGACAGGGTGGAGCACCGGGGAGCTGTTTTTT
j_gene: TRBJ2-2
abundance: NA
v_gene: TRBV20-1
d_gene: TRBD1

CDR3aa: CASSQGPVYEQYF
CDR3nt: TGTGCCAGCAGCCAGGGACCTGTCTACGAGCAGTACTTC
j_gene: TRBJ2-7
abundance: few
v_gene: TRBV3-1
d_gene: NA

CDR3aa: CAISEILGYYGYTF
CDR3nt: TGTGCCATCAGTGAGATCCTTGGATACTATGGCTACACCTTC
j_gene: TRBJ1-2
abundance: many
v_gene: TRBV10-3
d_gene: NA

CDR3aa: CASSQGATSGQETQYF
CDR3nt: TGCGCCAGCAGCCAAGGGGCAACTAGCGGCCAAGAGACCCAGTACTTC
j_gene: TRBJ2-5
abundance: once
v_gene: TRBV4-3
d_gene: TRBD2

CDR3aa: CASSQDEGRTYTF
CDR3nt: TGTGCCAGCAGCCAAGATGAAGGAAGAACCTACACCTTC
j_gene: TRBJ1-2
abundance: NA
v_gene: TRBV4-2
d_gene: NA

CDR3aa: CASSPSEVSYEQYF
CDR3nt: TGTGCCAGCAGCCCCTCGGAGGTCTCCTACGAGCAGTACTTC
j_gene: TRBJ2-7
abundance: NA
v_gene: TRBV9
d_gene: NA

CDR3aa: CASSGLGVATGELFF
CDR3nt: TGTGCCAGCAGTGGTTTGGGCGTGGCCACCGGGGAGCTGTTTTTT
j_gene: TRBJ2-2
abundance: NA
v_gene: TRBV2
d_gene: NA

CDR3aa: CASTLAGVLDTQYF
CDR3nt: TGTGCCAGTACTCTAGCGGGAGTATTAGATACGCAGTATTTT
j_gene: TRBJ2-3
abundance: few
v_gene: TRBV19
d_gene: TRBD2

CDR3aa: CASSQDILAATYEQYF
CDR3nt: TGCGCCAGCAGCCAAGACATATTAGCGGCCACTTACGAGCAGTACTTC
j_gene: TRBJ2-7
abundance: NA
v_gene: TRBV4-1
d_gene: NA

CDR3aa: CASGTSGGPNYEQYF
CDR3nt: TGTGCCAGCGGGACTAGCGGGGGACCTAACTACGAGCAGTACTTC
j_gene: TRBJ2-7
abundance: once
v_gene: TRBV2
d_gene: TRBD2

CDR3aa: CASSLGRGGQEARDTGELFF
CDR3nt: TGTGCCAGCAGCTTGGGCCGAGGGGGACAGGAGGCGCGGGACACCGGGGAGCTGTTTTTT
j_gene: TRBJ2-2
abundance: few
v_gene: TRBV5-4
d_gene: TRBD1

CDR3aa: CASRSDATDTQYF
CDR3nt: TGCGCCAGCAGGTCGGACGCCACAGATACGCAGTATTTT
j_gene: TRBJ2-3
abundance: few
v_gene: TRBV5-1
d_gene: NA

CDR3aa: CASSRGANVLTF
CDR3nt: TGTGCCAGCAGTAGGGGGGCCAACGTCCTGACTTTC
j_gene: TRBJ2-6
abundance: many
v_gene: TRBV12-3/TRBV12-4
d_gene: NA

CDR3aa: CASSRGTFMNTEAFF
CDR3nt: TGCGCCAGCAGCCGCGGGACATTCATGAACACTGAAGCTTTCTTT
j_gene: TRBJ1-1
abundance: NA
v_gene: TRBV4-1
d_gene: NA

CDR3aa: CAWSAFSPVVPDTQYF
CDR3nt: TGTGCCTGGAGCGCGTTTTCCCCGGTCGTTCCAGATACGCAGTATTTT
j_gene: TRBJ2-3
abundance: many
v_gene: TRBV30
d_gene: NA

CDR3aa: CASSQLGLAGDTQYF
CDR3nt: TGTGCCAGCAGCCAATTGGGGCTAGCGGGAGATACGCAGTATTTT
j_gene: TRBJ2-3
abundance: few
v_gene: TRBV7-2
d_gene: TRBD2

CDR3aa: CASSLTSGRVDEQFF
CDR3nt: TGTGCCAGCAGCTTAACTAGCGGGAGGGTCGATGAGCAGTTCTTC
j_gene: TRBJ2-1
abundance: NA
v_gene: TRBV7-3
d_gene: TRBD2

CDR3aa: CASSRRTGDTQYF
CDR3nt: TGTGCCAGCAGCCGACGGACGGGAGATACGCAGTATTTT
j_gene: TRBJ2-3
abundance: few
v_gene: TRBV7-9
d_gene: NA

CDR3aa: CASGLGVGELFF
CDR3nt: TGTGCTAGTGGTTTGGGGGTCGGGGAGCTGTTTTTT
j_gene: TRBJ2-2
abundance: few
v_gene: TRBV12-5
d_gene: NA

CDR3aa: CASSLLDVPTYYGYTF
CDR3nt: TGTGCCAGCAGCCTTCTTGACGTACCTACCTACTATGGCTACACCTTC
j_gene: TRBJ1-2
abundance: NA
v_gene: TRBV12-3/TRBV12-4
d_gene: NA

CDR3aa: CASSRDSGRYGYTF
CDR3nt: TGTGCCAGCAGCCGGGACAGCGGGCGCTATGGCTACACCTTC
j_gene: TRBJ1-2
abundance: NA
v_gene: TRBV6-5
d_gene: TRBD1

CDR3aa: CASSSAGTSGGQLYNEQFF
CDR3nt: TGCGCCAGCAGCTCCGCCGGGACTAGCGGGGGGCAACTTTACAATGAGCAGTTCTTC
j_gene: TRBJ2-1
abundance: NA
v_gene: TRBV5-1
d_gene: TRBD2

CDR3aa: CASSYPGLETYEQYF
CDR3nt: TGTGCCAGCAGCTACCCCGGGCTAGAGACCTACGAGCAGTACTTC
j_gene: TRBJ2-7
abundance: few
v_gene: TRBV11-3
d_gene: NA

CDR3aa: CASRARVAAGGPSSYGNEQFF
CDR3nt: TGTGCCAGCAGGGCAAGAGTTGCAGCGGGAGGGCCGTCCTCGTACGGCAATGAGCAGTTCTTC
j_gene: TRBJ2-1
abundance: NA
v_gene: TRBV11-3
d_gene: TRBD2

CDR3aa: CASRLYQGANTGELFF
CDR3nt: TGTGCCAGCAGGCTCTATCAGGGGGCGAACACCGGGGAGCTGTTTTTT
j_gene: TRBJ2-2
abundance: few
v_gene: TRBV7-8
d_gene: TRBD1

CDR3aa: CASSPTGTGDTGELFF
CDR3nt: TGTGCCAGCAGCCCAACCGGGACAGGGGACACCGGGGAGCTGTTTTTT
j_gene: TRBJ2-2
abundance: few
v_gene: TRBV27
d_gene: TRBD1

CDR3aa: CSASSMVEQYF
CDR3nt: TGCAGTGCTAGTTCGATGGTGGAGCAGTACTTC
j_gene: TRBJ2-7
abundance: few
v_gene: TRBV20-1
d_gene: NA

CDR3aa: CSAPYSGYGYTF
CDR3nt: TGCAGTGCTCCCTACAGCGGGTATGGCTACACCTTC
j_gene: TRBJ1-2
abundance: NA
v_gene: TRBV20-1
d_gene: NA

CDR3aa: CASSSGYKASYEQYF
CDR3nt: TGTGCCAGCAGCTCCGGCTATAAGGCTTCCTACGAGCAGTACTTC
j_gene: TRBJ2-7
abundance: NA
v_gene: TRBV11-2
d_gene: NA

CDR3aa: CSARDYTSGSSYEQYF
CDR3nt: TGCAGTGCTAGAGATTATACTAGCGGGAGCTCCTACGAACAGTACTTC
j_gene: TRBJ2-7
abundance: once
v_gene: TRBV20-1
d_gene: TRBD2

CDR3aa: CATSRPGQGARGNTGELFF
CDR3nt: TGTGCCACCAGCAGACCCGGACAGGGGGCGCGAGGGAACACCGGGGAGCTGTTTTTT
j_gene: TRBJ2-2
abundance: NA
v_gene: TRBV15
d_gene: TRBD1

CDR3aa: CASSQDSDTYEQYF
CDR3nt: TGTGCCAGCAGCCAAGATTCGGACACCTACGAGCAGTACTTC
j_gene: TRBJ2-7
abundance: NA
v_gene: TRBV4-2
d_gene: NA

CDR3aa: CASSQVGTGGNEQFF
CDR3nt: TGTGCCAGCAGCCAAGTCGGGACAGGGGGGAATGAGCAGTTCTTC
j_gene: TRBJ2-1
abundance: few
v_gene: TRBV3-1
d_gene: TRBD1

CDR3aa: CASSPAYRESKNIQYF
CDR3nt: TGTGCCAGCAGCCCCGCCTATAGGGAGTCCAAAAACATTCAGTACTTC
j_gene: TRBJ2-4
abundance: NA
v_gene: TRBV7-6
d_gene: NA

CDR3aa: CASRAPVLAGGYTDTQYF
CDR3nt: TGTGCCAGCAGAGCCCCCGTACTAGCGGGAGGGTACACAGATACGCAGTATTTT
j_gene: TRBJ2-3
abundance: few
v_gene: TRBV12-3/TRBV12-4
d_gene: TRBD2